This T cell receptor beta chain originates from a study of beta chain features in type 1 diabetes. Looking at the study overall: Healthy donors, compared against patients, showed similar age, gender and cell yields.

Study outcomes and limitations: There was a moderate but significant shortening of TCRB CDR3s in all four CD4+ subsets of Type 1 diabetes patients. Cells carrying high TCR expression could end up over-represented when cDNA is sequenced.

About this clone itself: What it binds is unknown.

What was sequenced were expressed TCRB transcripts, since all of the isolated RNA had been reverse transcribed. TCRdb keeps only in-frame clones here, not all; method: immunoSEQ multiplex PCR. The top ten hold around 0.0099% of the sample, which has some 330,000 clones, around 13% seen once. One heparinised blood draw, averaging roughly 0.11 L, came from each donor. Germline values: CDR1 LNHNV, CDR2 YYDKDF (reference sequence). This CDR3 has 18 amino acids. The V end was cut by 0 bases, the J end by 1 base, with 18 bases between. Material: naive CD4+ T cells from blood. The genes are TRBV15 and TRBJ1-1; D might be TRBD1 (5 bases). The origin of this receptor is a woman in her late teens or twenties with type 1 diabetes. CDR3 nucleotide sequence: TGTGCCACCAGCAGAGATTCGGCCAGGGCTACAAGGAACACTGAAGCTTTCTTT. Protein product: CATSRDSARATRNTEAFF.